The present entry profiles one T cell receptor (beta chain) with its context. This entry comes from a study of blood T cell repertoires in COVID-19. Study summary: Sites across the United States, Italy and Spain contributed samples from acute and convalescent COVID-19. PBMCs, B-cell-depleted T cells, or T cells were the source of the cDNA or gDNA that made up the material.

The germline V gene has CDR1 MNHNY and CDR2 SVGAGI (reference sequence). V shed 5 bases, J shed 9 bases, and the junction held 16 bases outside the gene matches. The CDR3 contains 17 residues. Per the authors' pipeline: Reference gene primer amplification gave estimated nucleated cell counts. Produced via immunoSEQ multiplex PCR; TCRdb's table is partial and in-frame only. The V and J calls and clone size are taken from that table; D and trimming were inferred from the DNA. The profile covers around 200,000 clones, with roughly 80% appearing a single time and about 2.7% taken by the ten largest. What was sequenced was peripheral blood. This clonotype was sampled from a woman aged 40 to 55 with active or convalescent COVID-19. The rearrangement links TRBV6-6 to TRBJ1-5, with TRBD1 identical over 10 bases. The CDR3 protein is CASSPGPGQGWAVPQHF. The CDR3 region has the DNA TGTGCCAGCAGTCCCGGACCGGGACAGGGGTGGGCTGTGCCCCAGCATTTT.